This TCR beta chain was captured by sequencing in a study of cytomegalovirus exposure and HLA in healthy donors. Findings of the study overall: There were under 200 TCR beta chains listed as cytomegalovirus-associated. HLA-A and HLA-B allele assignments for most subjects were reportedly predicted accurately using TCR beta sequences.

It was with 60 Vbeta and 13 Jbeta primers that the PCR ran. Here immunoSEQ multiplex PCR was the method, and the copy in TCRdb shows in-frame clones only, minus some. The sample includes 100,000 or so clones, roughly 78% of them seen just once. Remarks on this clone: The antigen is unknown.

Trimming took 6 bases from V and 5 from J; bases not matched to a gene: 7. Germline V gene lookup returns CDR1 SGDLS and CDR2 YYNGEE. The CDR3 consists of 14 residues. The material sequenced was PBMCs. The source of this sequence is a woman between 35 and 50 years old in good health and CMV-seropositive. The rearrangement uses TRBV9 and TRBJ2-5; 10 bases align to TRBD2. The CDR3 bases are TGTGCCAGCACTCCTAGCGGGAGTAAGGAGACCCAGTACTTC. This translates into CASTPSGSKETQYF.